Presented here are 10 T cell receptor beta chains from one specimen sequenced in a study of immune reconstitution after stem cell transplant in scleroderma. From the RT-PCR reads, TCRdb called clonotypes with MiXCR, one entry per CDR3 protein. The sample comprises 2,000 to 3,000 distinct CDR3 sequences, approximately 11% of which are singletons, and approximately 30% rests with the top ten. Sample collection was performed before or after autologous hematopoietic stem cell transplantation (not recorded which). These receptors originate from a female donor with systemic sclerosis.

CDR3 residues: CASSQEVKTGSYNEQFF. CDR3 in DNA: TGTGCCAGCAGCCAAGAGGTTAAGACAGGGTCCTACAATGAGCAGTTCTTC. This chain joins TRBV3-1 and TRBJ2-1, with 7 bases identical to TRBD1. The germline CDR1 and CDR2 sequences are LGHDT and YNNKEL (reference sequence). CDR3 length equals 17 residues. With V trimmed by 0 bases and J by 1 base, 6 bases remained unmatched.

The gene calls are TRBV6-1 and TRBJ1-1, with 7 positions matching TRBD1. Germline CDR1 and CDR2: MNHNS and SASEGT. Unmatched junction bases numbered 16, after V lost 1 base and J lost 11 bases. This CDR3 has 16 residues. CDR3 DNA: TGTGCCAGCAGTGAAGGGACAGGATCAAGGGCCCTGTCGGCTTTCTTT. It is translated as CASSEGTGSRALSAFF.

This clonotype is labeled medium-sized. The rearrangement joins TRBV7-2 to TRBJ2-1; possible D gene TRBD2, 5 bases. The ends were cut back, 5 bases at V and 2 bases at J, with 10 bases in the middle. The CDR3 runs to 14 residues. Germline loops: CDR1 SGHTA, CDR2 FQGNSA. The CDR3 region is CASSNPGTYNEQFF. CDR3 DNA: TGTGCCAGCAGCAATCCCGGGACCTACAATGAGCAGTTCTTC.

This clonotype was picked up a small number of times. Mismatch with germline at one junction end may stem from a read error. In DNA form, the CDR3 reads TGCGCCAGCAGCTTGGGGACTAGCGGGGGCACCGATACGCAGTATTTT. Translation: CASSLGTSGGTDTQYF. The V call is TRBV5-1, the J call TRBJ2-3, with 13 positions matching TRBD2. The CDR3 is 16 amino acids. Germline assignment: CDR1 SGHRS and CDR2 YFSETQ.

The CDR3 sequence is CASSQRQEAYYGYTF. The CDR3 DNA reads as TGCGCCAGCAGCCAAAGACAGGAAGCATACTATGGCTACACCTTC. The chain employs TRBV4-1 and TRBJ1-2; D may be TRBD1 (6 bases). V lost 2 bases to trimming and J lost 3 bases, with 13 bases between them. Germline CDR1 is MGHRA and CDR2 is YSYEKL. The CDR3 covers 15 residues.

This clonotype was detected a few times. The J gene is TRBJ1-5, the V gene TRBV7-8, with D hard to call. The CDR3 covers 17 residues. Germline V CDR1 and CDR2: SGHVS, FQNEAQ. The germline V and J ends were trimmed by 0 bases and 0 bases, with 12 bases remaining between them. CDR3 loop: CASSLALTEYSNQPQHF. The CDR3 DNA reads TGTGCCAGCAGCTTAGCCCTTACAGAATATAGCAATCAGCCCCAGCATTTT.

The CDR3 loop is CSARDHQRGSSGANVLTF. For the CDR3, the DNA is TGCAGTGCTAGAGATCACCAGCGGGGGAGCTCTGGGGCCAACGTCCTGACTTTC. This chain joins TRBV20-1 and TRBJ2-6; 8 bases agree with TRBD2. From germline, CDR1 is DFQATT and CDR2 SNEGSKA (reference sequence). The CDR3 contains 18 residues. The V and J ends lost 0 bases and 0 bases, in that order; junction bases with no gene match: 7.

This clonotype is categorized as medium-sized. This chain uses TRBV20-1 with TRBJ2-7; no clear D gene. With 3 bases removed from V and 2 bases from J, the gap between germline ends came to 8 bases. The CDR3 covers 12 residues. In germline, CDR1 is DFQATT, CDR2 SNEGSKA (reference sequence). The CDR3 protein is CSARHGAYEQYF. CDR3 coding DNA: TGCAGTGCTAGGCACGGAGCCTACGAGCAGTACTTC.

This clonotype came up a few times. The chain recombines TRBV18 with TRBJ2-5; D uncertain. The germline CDR1 and CDR2 sequences are KGHSH and LQKENI. Deletions cut 1 base from V and 2 bases from J, with 8 bases between. This CDR3 spans 14 amino acids. CDR3 amino acids: CASSPRSRQETQYF. Written as DNA, the CDR3 is TGTGCCAGCTCACCACGTTCAAGGCAAGAGACCCAGTACTTC.

This clonotype is medium-sized (0.01 to 0.1%) in the sample. The chain is built from TRBV20-1 and TRBJ2-7; 10 bases are a match to TRBD1. From germline, CDR1 is DFQATT and CDR2 SNEGSKA (reference sequence). The junction had 5 bases not matched to a gene; V was cut back by 6 bases and J by 0 bases. This CDR3 has 14 amino acids. CDR3 in amino acids: CSAARTGGSYEQYF. The DNA of the CDR3 is TGCAGTGCCGCCAGGACAGGGGGCTCCTACGAGCAGTACTTC.